Following are 14 T cell receptor beta chains from one sample sequenced in a study of beta chain features in type 1 diabetes (dated by TCRdb to between 2018 and 2020). General study outcomes and caveats: In all four CD4+ subsets, TCRB CDR3 length was moderately but significantly shorter in type 1 diabetes patients.

These receptors lack a known antigen. The method behind the library was the immunoSEQ multiplex PCR assay. The entire isolated RNA was reverse transcribed using the High Capacity cDNA Reverse Transcription Kit, and thus expressed TCRB transcripts were sequenced. This is the immuneACCESS table as TCRdb keeps it, with only in-frame sequences that have V and J called. A part of the clones is gone; compared with another copy, unresolved V genes explain less than half, and the rest is unexplained. This sample gives about 650,000 clones in total; around 12% of them show up just once. The top ten hold around 0.12% of the sample. Sequencing was done on a sample of naive CD4+ T cells from blood. In light of the paper, this sample's cell subset or site label describes: true naive CD4+ T cells. Receptors originate from a man aged 25-40 years with type 1 diabetes.

This clone was seen only a few times. Within the sample, other DNA sequences also encode this same CDR3. The chain has TRBV9 and TRBJ1-3; D remains ambiguous. Germline lookup yields CDR1 SGDLS and CDR2 YYNGEE. The V end lost 0 bases, the J end lost 2 bases, and 3 bases lay between the germline ends. The CDR3 has 13 residues. This chain's CDR3 is CASSVEAGNTIYF. The CDR3 nucleotides read TGTGCCAGCAGCGTAGAGGCTGGAAACACCATATATTTT.

The genes are TRBV5-1 and TRBJ2-7, with D tentatively TRBD1 or TRBD2 (5 bases each). There are 16 residues in the CDR3. CDR1 is SGHRS and CDR2 is YFSETQ in the germline V gene. The germline V and J ends were trimmed by 3 bases and 3 bases, with 19 bases remaining between them. CDR3 coding DNA: TGCGCCAGCAGCTCCGGGGCTCAAATAAACAGCTACGAGCAGTACTTC. Residues: CASSSGAQINSYEQYF.

This chain links TRBV25-1 with TRBJ2-3, with a weak D call TRBD2 (6 bases). This CDR3 has 18 residues. Trimming removed 1 base from V and 0 bases from J, with 17 bases in between. The V gene's germline CDR1 is MGHDK and CDR2 SYGVNS. Here the CDR3 reads CASSESPQAGISTDTQYF. For the CDR3, the DNA is TGTGCCAGCAGTGAATCCCCTCAAGCGGGCATTAGCACAGATACGCAGTATTTT.

A few counts support this clone. DNA for the CDR3: TGTGCCTGGGGAGGACAGGGGCGATTATATGGCTACACCTTC. This sequence encodes CAWGGQGRLYGYTF. V is TRBV30 and J is TRBJ1-2; 9 bases line up with TRBD1. The germline CDR1 and CDR2 sequences are GTSNPN and SVGIG (reference sequence). The CDR3 is 14 residues long. The J segment lost 5 bases and the V segment lost 5 bases, leaving 9 bases of the junction unmatched.

The gene calls are TRBV4-2 and TRBJ2-7, with D perhaps TRBD1 (6 bases). Per the germline V gene, CDR1 is LGHNA and CDR2 is YNFKEQ. Trimming took 0 bases from V and 0 from J, leaving 18 bases between them. This CDR3 comprises 18 residues. The CDR3 DNA sequence: TGTGCCAGCAGCCAAGATCTAGATAGGGGGACCGTCTCCTACGAGCAGTACTTC. Translation gives CASSQDLDRGTVSYEQYF.

This clone has just a few counts. The chain has TRBV5-1 and TRBJ1-1; a possible D gene is TRBD1 (6 bases). CDR3 length: 15 residues. Deletions cut 1 base from V and 1 base from J, with 11 bases between. Germline V gives CDR1 SGHRS, CDR2 YFSETQ. The CDR3, as DNA: TGCGCCAGCAGCTTGACCGGACAGAAGAACACTGAAGCTTTCTTT. It is translated as CASSLTGQKNTEAFF.

V is TRBV7-6 and J is TRBJ2-5, with 9 bases lining up with TRBD1. The J segment lost 4 bases and the V segment lost 4 bases, leaving 7 bases of the junction unmatched. The length of the CDR3 is 15 residues. Germline assignment: CDR1 SGHVS and CDR2 FNYEAQ. CDR3 sequence (DNA): TGTGCCAGCAGCTCCTACAGGGGGCGCCCAGAGACCCAGTACTTC. This gives the protein CASSSYRGRPETQYF.

The J gene is TRBJ1-5, the V gene TRBV6-5, with TRBD1 matching 9 bases. The CDR3 spans 15 residues. Trimming removed 8 bases from V and 1 base from J; junction bases left unmatched: 6. From germline, CDR1 is MNHEY and CDR2 SVGAGI. CDR3 amino acids: CASHRGQGSNQPQHF. The CDR3 DNA sequence: TGTGCCAGCCACCGGGGACAGGGAAGCAATCAGCCCCAGCATTTT.

This clone appeared a few times. The V gene is TRBV29-1, the J gene TRBJ1-1; D remains unclear. The CDR3 covers 13 residues. V was shortened by 3 bases and J by 0 bases, with 8 bases between the two germline ends. CDR1 is SQVTM and CDR2 is ANQGSEA in the germline V gene. CDR3 amino acids: CSVDPHMNTEAFF. CDR3 nucleotide sequence: TGCAGCGTTGACCCACATATGAACACTGAAGCTTTCTTT.

This clone appeared a few times. The V call is TRBV7-9, the J call TRBJ2-3; a weak D match, TRBD1 (6 bases). CDR1 is SEHNR, CDR2 FQNEAQ, per germline (reference sequence). The ends were cut back, 5 bases at V and 6 bases at J, with 18 bases in the middle. The length of the CDR3 is 15 residues. This CDR3 is CASSPVDSSGDTQYF. Here the CDR3 DNA reads TGTGCCAGCAGCCCTGTGGACAGTTCAGGGGATACGCAGTATTTT. Combining the CDR3 with reference TRBV7-9 and TRBJ2-3 gives the whole variable domain DTGVSQNPRHKITKRGQNVTFRCDPISEHNRLYWYRQTLGQGPEFLTYFQNEAQLEKSRLLSDRFSAERPKGSFSTLEIQRTEQGDSAMYLCASSPVDSSGDTQYFGPGTRLTVL.

This clone has only a few counts. The V and J genes are TRBV6-5 and TRBJ2-3; TRBD2 matches 7 bases. The CDR3 is 15 amino acids. Germline-derived CDR1 and CDR2 are MNHEY and SVGAGI. V lost 2 bases, J lost 3 bases, and 5 bases stayed unmatched. In nucleotides, the CDR3 is TGTGCCAGCAGTTACACTCGGGGGGATACAGATACGCAGTATTTT. Encoded protein: CASSYTRGDTDTQYF.

V gene TRBV27 combines with J gene TRBJ2-7; TRBD1 or TRBD2 may be the D gene (6 bases each). The ends were cut back, 6 bases at V and 12 bases at J, with 21 bases in the middle. CDR3 length equals 13 residues. CDR1 MNHEY and CDR2 SMNVEV come from the germline V gene (reference sequence). CDR3 DNA sequence: TGTGCCAGCAGACTTAGTTCGGGGGCGCTTTGGTACTTC. Translated: CASRLSSGALWYF.

This clone was counted between two and nine times. In DNA, the CDR3 is TGTGCCAGCAGGGTACAGGGAGGAATTGCTGAAGCTTTCTTT. Amino acid sequence: CASRVQGGIAEAFF. The rearrangement joins TRBV6-1 to TRBJ1-1, with D maybe TRBD1 (6 bases). V gave up 6 bases and J gave up 6 bases, with 17 bases separating them. This CDR3 spans 14 amino acids. Germline CDR1 reads MNHNS; CDR2 reads SASEGT.

This chain links TRBV5-4 with TRBJ2-7; the match to TRBD1 covers 8 bases. CDR1 SGHNT and CDR2 YYREEE come from the germline V gene (reference sequence). Trimming removed 2 bases from V and 1 base from J; junction bases left unmatched: 5. This CDR3 is 15 amino acids long. CDR3 coding DNA: TGTGCCAGCAGCTTTAAGGACAGGGTGTCCTACGAGCAGTACTTC. Encoded protein: CASSFKDRVSYEQYF.